These 5 T cell receptor beta chains came from one sample sequenced in a study of cytomegalovirus exposure and HLA in healthy donors. PCR employed 60 Vbeta and 13 Jbeta primers. Sequencing was performed with immunoSEQ multiplex PCR; in TCRdb, only in-frame clones are kept and a portion is missing. Among approximately 110,000 clones listed, over 60% were seen once. Sequences were obtained from PBMCs. The receptors here all came from a woman in her thirties or forties in good health and CMV-seropositive.

The gene calls are TRBV4-2 and TRBJ1-1; 8 bases are a match to TRBD1. In germline, CDR1 is LGHNA, CDR2 YNFKEQ. Unmatched junction bases numbered 13, after V lost 1 base and J lost 6 bases. The CDR3 is made up of 17 amino acids. CDR3 sequence (DNA): TGTGCCAGCAGCCAAGTCAGGCAGGGGGCCTTCTCTTCTGAAGCTTTCTTT. Its translation: CASSQVRQGAFSSEAFF.

This chain connects TRBV11-3 to TRBJ2-1; 14 bases are a match to TRBD2. The germline V gene encodes CDR1 SGHNT and CDR2 YENEEA. The CDR3 runs 18 residues. V trimming: 4 bases; J trimming: 0 bases; junction bases outside the gene matches: 5. The CDR3 spells CASSSGLAGESSYNEQFF. The CDR3 nucleotides read TGTGCCAGCAGCTCGGGACTAGCGGGGGAGAGCTCCTACAATGAGCAGTTCTTC.

The chain combines TRBV5-4 with TRBJ2-3; 11 positions agree with TRBD2. Germline V gene data show CDR1 as SGHNT and CDR2 as YYREEE (reference sequence). Trimming took 3 bases from V and 2 from J; bases not matched to a gene: 5. The CDR3 covers 16 residues. The CDR3 region is CASSSGTSGYTDTQYF. The CDR3 DNA follows: TGTGCCAGCAGCTCCGGGACTAGCGGATACACAGATACGCAGTATTTT.

This rearrangement joins TRBV7-6 to TRBJ1-2; the match to TRBD1 covers 8 bases. The CDR3 is 16 residues long. The ends lost 5 bases at V and 8 bases at J; junction bases unmatched: 16. The germline V gene encodes CDR1 SGHVS and CDR2 FNYEAQ. As DNA, the CDR3 is TGTGCCAGCAGCCGCAGATCCGCCGGGACAGGAGAAGGCTACACCTTC. It translates to CASSRRSAGTGEGYTF.

The chain uses TRBV7-9 and TRBJ1-2; 8 bases match TRBD1. The V gene's germline CDR1 is SEHNR and CDR2 FQNEAQ (reference sequence). V lost 0 bases, J lost 4 bases, and 13 bases stayed unmatched. The CDR3 is 18 amino acids. This CDR3 reads CASSLAGRNLQGGYGYTF. The CDR3 nucleotides read TGTGCCAGCAGCTTAGCGGGACGTAACCTACAGGGGGGCTATGGCTACACCTTC.